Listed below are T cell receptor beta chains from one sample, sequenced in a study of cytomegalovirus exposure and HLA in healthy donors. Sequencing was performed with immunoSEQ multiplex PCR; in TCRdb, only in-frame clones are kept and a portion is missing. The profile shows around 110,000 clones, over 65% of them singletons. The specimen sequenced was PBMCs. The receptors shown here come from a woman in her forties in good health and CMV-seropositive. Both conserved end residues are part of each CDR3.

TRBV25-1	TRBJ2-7	CASQGRAYEQYF
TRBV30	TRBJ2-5	CAWNNRGRGETQYF
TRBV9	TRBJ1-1	CASSVDHRGGYTEAFF
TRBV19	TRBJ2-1	CASSIGERHEQFF
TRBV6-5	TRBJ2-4	CASSYNEVTIQYF
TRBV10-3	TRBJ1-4	CAIRAVNEKLFF
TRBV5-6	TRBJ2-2	CASSPGGGGAAGELFF
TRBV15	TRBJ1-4	CATSNLQGTEKLFF
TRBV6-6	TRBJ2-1	CASSLTSRPYNEQFF
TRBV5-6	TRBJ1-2	CASSSPTGRVGGYTF
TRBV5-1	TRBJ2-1	CASSLGIAGGLDEQFF
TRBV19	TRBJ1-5	CASSLQGTNQPQHF
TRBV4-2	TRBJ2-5	CASSQVFGRGETQYF
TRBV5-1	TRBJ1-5	CASSLKRTDSNQPQHF
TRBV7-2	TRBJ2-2	CASSLAGGGTGELFF
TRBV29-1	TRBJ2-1	CSVEGTEFYNEQFF
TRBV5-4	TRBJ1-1	CASSYGTGMNTEAFF
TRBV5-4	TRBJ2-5	CASSPGIGEETQYF
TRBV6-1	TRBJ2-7	CASSATGGLSAEQYF
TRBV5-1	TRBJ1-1	CASSSGQGAGNTEAFF
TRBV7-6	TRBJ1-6	CASSLGGQPSPLHF
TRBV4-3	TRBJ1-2	CASSHLGLEGYGYTF
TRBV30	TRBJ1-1	CARAGGAAEAFF